This is a list of T cell receptor beta chains from one sample in a study of blood T cell repertoires in COVID-19. Clones were sequenced by immunoSEQ multiplex PCR, and TCRdb holds only the in-frame ones, with some missing. The table shows about 36,000 clones, with 75% to 90% occurring only once. Sequenced material: peripheral blood. These receptor sequences come from a human donor in a cohort sampled during active or convalescent COVID-19. The donor label of this sample is uncertain. Both conserved end residues are part of each CDR3. The order of the fields is D gene, V gene, clone size, J gene, CDR3 DNA, CDR3 protein. D genes are given only for firm matches. Only some rows state a clone size, as once, few, many or a class for expanded clones.

>NA|TRBV9|NA|TRBJ2-1
TGTGCCAGCAGCGCCCATCACGGTAGCTCCTACAATGAGCAGTTCTTC
CASSAHHGSSYNEQFF
>NA|TRBV9|once|TRBJ2-5
TGTGCCAGCAGCATTGATGGGAGGGAGACCCAGTACTTC
CASSIDGRETQYF
>NA|TRBV30|once|TRBJ1-1
TGTGCCTGGAGACCCAACCAGGGTACCCAAGCTTTCTTT
CAWRPNQGTQAFF
>NA|TRBV5-8|NA|TRBJ2-2
TGTGCCAGCAGCTTGGCACAGGGGAACACCGGGGAGCTGTTTTTT
CASSLAQGNTGELFF
>NA|TRBV4-1|NA|TRBJ2-7
TGCGCCAGCAGCCAAGCGCGGATGAGCTACGAGCAGTACTTC
CASSQARMSYEQYF
>NA|TRBV27|NA|TRBJ1-5
TGTGCCAGCAGTGACGGCCTAGCGGATCAGCCCCAGCATTTT
CASSDGLADQPQHF
>NA|TRBV5-6|few|TRBJ2-5
TGTGCCAGCAGCTTTAGAGGGTACGAGACCCAGTACTTC
CASSFRGYETQYF
>TRBD1|TRBV2|NA|TRBJ2-5
TGTGCCAGCAGTCTCCGGACAGGGGGACGCGAGACCCAGTACTTC
CASSLRTGGRETQYF
>NA|TRBV6-5|NA|TRBJ2-7
TGTGCCAGCAGTTACTCAGGCAGGGAGCAGTACTTC
CASSYSGREQYF
>NA|TRBV6-2/TRBV6-3|NA|TRBJ2-3
TGTGCCAGCAGCCGCGGGGCAGATACGCAGTATTTT
CASSRGADTQYF
>NA|TRBV6-2/TRBV6-3|NA|TRBJ2-7
TGTGCCAGCAGTCCACAGGACTACGAGCAGTACTTC
CASSPQDYEQYF
>TRBD2|TRBV5-1|NA|TRBJ2-2
TGCGCCAGCAGCCTCGGGACTAATGTAGGGGAGCTGTTTTTT
CASSLGTNVGELFF
>TRBD1|TRBV7-9|NA|TRBJ2-5
TGTGCCAGCAGCTTAAGGGGGACAGGGGGTCAAGAGACCCAGTACTTC
CASSLRGTGGQETQYF
>TRBD1|TRBV5-1|NA|TRBJ2-2
TGCGCCAGCAGCTTGGAATCAGGGGGAACCGGGGAGCTGTTTTTT
CASSLESGGTGELFF
>TRBD2|TRBV19|NA|TRBJ2-1
TGTGCCAGTCGCCTTGCGGGAGACCAGTTCTTC
CASRLAGDQFF
>TRBD1|TRBV6-6|NA|TRBJ1-4
TGTGCCACAAAATTCAGGGGGACTAATGAAAAACTGTTTTTT
CATKFRGTNEKLFF
>TRBD1|TRBV6-5|once|TRBJ1-5
TGTGCCAGCAACCGACAGGGCAGAGTTGATCAGCCCCAGCATTTT
CASNRQGRVDQPQHF
>NA|TRBV29-1|NA|TRBJ1-2
TGCAGCGTTGAAGCAATGAAGACGAGGGGGACGGGAGGCTACACCTTC
CSVEAMKTRGTGGYTF
>NA|TRBV19|NA|TRBJ1-1
TGTGCCAGTAGTCTCAGGACAGCCCCTGAAGCTTTCTTT
CASSLRTAPEAFF
>NA|TRBV7-9|NA|TRBJ1-1
TGTGCCAGCAGCCCCGAGTTTGCGGTCACTGAAGCTTTCTTT
CASSPEFAVTEAFF
>TRBD2|TRBV11-3|NA|TRBJ2-4
TGTGCCAGCAGCCCAAACCTAGCGGGAGGTACCGGGGGCATTCAGTACTTC
CASSPNLAGGTGGIQYF
>TRBD2|TRBV2|NA|TRBJ2-5
TGTGCCAGTACGGGAGGCCGGGGGGAGACCCAGTACTTC
CASTGGRGETQYF
>TRBD2|TRBV29-1|NA|TRBJ2-1
TGCAGCGCCGGGACTAGCGGGAGCGGTGAGCAGTTCTTC
CSAGTSGSGEQFF
>NA|TRBV7-8|NA|TRBJ1-6
TGTGCCAGCAGCTCCGGGACAAGGAGGAATTCACCCCTCCACTTT
CASSSGTRRNSPLHF
>TRBD2|TRBV30|once|TRBJ2-3
TGTGCCCTGAGGGCGGGAGGCGGCACAGATACGCAGTATTTT
CALRAGGGTDTQYF
>NA|TRBV5-1|NA|TRBJ2-1
TGCGCCAGCAGCTTCCCAGGGTACAATGAGCAGTTCTTC
CASSFPGYNEQFF